The clone carrying this TCR beta chain was seen only a few times. V lost 0 bases and J lost 5; bases outside the gene matches: 8. The CDR3 extends over 17 amino acids. Germline-derived CDR1 and CDR2 are LGHDT and YNNKEL (reference sequence). The data derive from a study of blood T cell repertoires in COVID-19. Study details: Whether acute or convalescent, the COVID-19 samples came from the United States, Italy and Spain. T cells, B-cell-depleted T cells, or PBMCs provided the cDNA or gDNA that served as material.

Original data processing: Amplification from reference gene primers served as the basis for estimated nucleated cell counts. TCRdb keeps only in-frame clones here, not all; method: immunoSEQ multiplex PCR. The D gene and trimming were derived from the DNA, and the V and J assignments and clone size from that table. The table lists 29,000 or so clones, about 65% of them singletons, with roughly 17% in the top ten. This chain uses TRBV3-1 (or the pseudogene TRBV3-2) with TRBJ1-5, with 9 bases lining up with TRBD1. What was sequenced was peripheral blood. The receptor's source is a human donor in a cohort sampled during active COVID-19. Written as DNA, the CDR3 is TGTGCCAGCAGCCAAGATTCCCCGGACAGGGGCTATCAGCCCCAGCATTTT. Translation gives CASSQDSPDRGYQPQHF.